The 13 T cell receptor beta chains reported below all come from one sample, sequenced in a study of early T cells in non-severe SARS-CoV-2 infection. Each CDR3 protein is one row after TCRdb ran MiXCR on the 5' RACE reads. Of around 30,000 distinct CDR3 sequences listed, 6% to 7% are singletons. The source material was whole blood. These receptors were obtained from an adult who was a healthcare worker with PCR-confirmed SARS-CoV-2 infection or an uninfected control (not recorded which).

The table lists this clonotype with many counts. The V call is TRBV20-1, the J call TRBJ1-1; the D gene is possibly TRBD1 (6 bases). This CDR3 spans 12 amino acids. Per germline, CDR1 DFQATT and CDR2 SNEGSKA (reference sequence). V lost 1 base, J lost 8 bases, and 11 bases lay in between. In nucleotides, the CDR3 is TGCAGTGCTAGAGTCCTGGGGACAGAAGCTTTCTTT. It encodes CSARVLGTEAFF.

This clonotype was counted a few times. The chain links TRBV11-3 to TRBJ2-7; D is undetermined. The CDR3 covers 13 residues. Trimming took 5 bases from V and 6 from J, leaving 14 bases between them. Germline V lookup: CDR1 SGHNT, CDR2 YENEEA. The CDR3 loop reads CASSLRTVGEQYF. Here the CDR3 DNA reads TGTGCCAGCAGCCTTCGGACCGTCGGCGAGCAGTACTTC.

The chain joins TRBV7-9 to TRBJ2-7; 14 nucleotides line up with TRBD2. Germline CDR1 and CDR2: SEHNR and FQNEAQ (reference sequence). The CDR3 is 17 amino acids. V shed 1 base and J 6 bases; nucleotides not matched to a gene: 8. The CDR3 DNA is TGTGCCAGCAGCTTAGAAGCGACTAGCGGGGGGGCGAGCGAGCAGTACTTC. Amino acid sequence: CASSLEATSGGASEQYF. Filled out from reference TRBV7-9 and TRBJ2-7, the complete variable domain reads DTGVSQNPRHKITKRGQNVTFRCDPISEHNRLYWYRQTLGQGPEFLTYFQNEAQLEKSRLLSDRFSAERPKGSFSTLEIQRTEQGDSAMYLCASSLEATSGGASEQYFGPGTRLTVT.

This clonotype appeared many times. The V gene is TRBV12-3 or TRBV12-4, the J gene TRBJ1-3; D is unresolved. The germline V and J ends were trimmed by 7 bases and 1 base, with 14 bases remaining between them. This CDR3 contains 15 residues. The CDR3 loop reads CASIWRGLSGNTIYF. CDR3 DNA sequence: TGTGCCAGCATTTGGCGGGGTCTTTCTGGAAACACCATATATTTT.

The table lists this clonotype with many counts. The V gene is TRBV29-1, the J gene TRBJ2-7, with TRBD1 as a possible D gene (6 bases). The CDR3 runs to 12 residues. Germline loops: CDR1 SQVTM, CDR2 ANQGSEA. V lost 4 bases, J lost 2 bases, and 9 bases lay in between. Here the CDR3 DNA reads TGCAGCGTTGGGTCAGGGGCCTACGAGCAGTACTTC. Translating gives CSVGSGAYEQYF.

This clonotype was observed at least ten times. V and J are TRBV9 and TRBJ2-1, with D perhaps TRBD2 (6 bases). Germline V gene data show CDR1 as SGDLS and CDR2 as YYNGEE. Trimming removed 0 bases from V and 2 bases from J, with 12 bases in between. The CDR3 runs 16 residues. The CDR3 sequence is CASSVVAAKTYNEQFF. CDR3 nucleotide sequence: TGTGCCAGCAGCGTAGTAGCGGCCAAAACCTACAATGAGCAGTTCTTC.

Ten or more counts support this clonotype. The gene calls are TRBV28 and TRBJ2-6; D unclear. This CDR3 contains 13 residues. The germline V gene encodes CDR1 MDHEN and CDR2 SYDVKM. Written as DNA, the CDR3 is TGTGCAGCTCGGGTCTCTGGGGCCAACGTCCTGACTTTC. Translated: CAARVSGANVLTF. The full variable domain, rest sourced from reference TRBV28 and TRBJ2-6, is DVKVTQSSRYLVKRTGEKVFLECVQDMDHENMFWYRQDPGLGLRLIYFSYDVKMKEKGDIPEGYSVSREKKERFSLILESASTNQTSMYLCAARVSGANVLTFGAGSRLTVL.

Ten or more counts support this clonotype. V is TRBV5-5 and J is TRBJ1-6; D is unresolved. CDR3 length: 15 amino acids. Germline V gene data show CDR1 as SGHKS and CDR2 as YYEKEE (reference sequence). V was trimmed by 1 base and J by 5 bases, leaving 10 bases between them. The CDR3 bases are TGTGCCAGCAGCTTGACCCTTACGAATAATTCACCCCTCCACTTT. Its translation: CASSLTLTNNSPLHF.

This clonotype was counted many times. This rearrangement joins TRBV7-8 to TRBJ1-2; 7 bases line up with TRBD1. CDR3 length equals 13 residues. Looked up from germline, CDR1 is SGHVS and CDR2 is FQNEAQ. J lost 9 bases, V lost 7 bases, and 11 bases had no gene match. CDR3: CASTIGGGDRYTF. As DNA, the CDR3 is TGTGCCAGCACCATAGGAGGGGGCGATCGCTACACCTTC.

As regards this clonotype: Given a much more abundant clone one base away, this may be a read error. This chain joins TRBV20-1 and TRBJ2-4, with 7 bases aligning to TRBD1. This CDR3 contains 14 residues. Germline V gene sequence: CDR1 DFQATT, CDR2 SNEGSKA (reference sequence). The V gene end was trimmed by 6 bases and the J gene end by 1 base; junction bases not matched to a gene: 6. Here the CDR3 reads CSASGGSAKNIQYF. Written as DNA, the CDR3 is TGCAGTGCGTCAGGGGGTAGCGCCAAAAACATTCAGTACTTC.

This clonotype has only a few counts. The gene calls are TRBV10-3 and TRBJ2-7; the D gene is possibly TRBD1 (6 bases). The CDR3 runs to 12 residues. Germline loops: CDR1 ENHRY, CDR2 SYGVKD. V was pared by 8 bases and J by 7 bases, with 15 bases between. The DNA of the CDR3 is TGTGCCATCCGGGCAGGGGAAAGGGAGCAGTACTTC. This gives the protein CAIRAGEREQYF.

This clonotype was picked up many times. Relative to the germline gene, one junction end is altered; a read error may explain this. V is TRBV29-1 and J is TRBJ1-3; D is undetermined. Germline V gene sequence: CDR1 SQVTM, CDR2 ANQGSEA. The CDR3 is made up of 13 amino acids. The CDR3 loop reads CSAKDYSENTIYF. CDR3 in DNA: TGCAGCGCAAAAGATTACTCTGAAAACACCATATATTTT.

The rearrangement links TRBV18 to TRBJ2-1, with 9 bases lining up with TRBD2. This CDR3 is built from 15 residues. Unmatched junction bases numbered 3, after V lost 3 bases and J lost 3 bases. CDR1 is KGHSH, CDR2 LQKENI, per germline. The CDR3 sequence: CASSPRTSDYNEQFF. Here the CDR3 DNA reads TGTGCCAGCTCACCCCGGACTAGCGACTACAATGAGCAGTTCTTC.